A single sample is the source of the 14 T cell receptor beta chains below, sequenced in a study of control samples from healthy donors and cancer patients. Measured with immunoSEQ multiplex PCR; TCRdb has only the in-frame clones, and not every one. Of tens of thousands of clones listed, around 87% are singletons. The sequencing input was PBMCs. These receptors were taken from a woman in her 50s with head and neck cancer.

CDR3 nucleotides: TGTGCCTGGAGTGTAAAGAGGGCCTCGGAAACTGAAGCTTTCTTT. This codes for CAWSVKRASETEAFF. This chain connects TRBV30 to TRBJ1-1; D not resolved. The length of the CDR3 is 15 residues. In germline, CDR1 is GTSNPN, CDR2 SVGIG (reference sequence). V was trimmed by 0 bases and J by 5 bases, leaving 16 bases between them.

Only a few counts were recorded for this clone. The CDR3 here is CASSERNRGDEKLFF. The CDR3 DNA reads as TGTGCCAGCAGTGAAAGAAACAGGGGAGATGAAAAACTGTTTTTT. The V gene is TRBV2, the J gene TRBJ1-4; 7 bases line up with TRBD1. J lost 6 bases, V lost 2 bases, and 6 bases had no gene match. The CDR3 runs 15 residues. Germline V gives CDR1 SNHLY, CDR2 FYNNEI.

This clone was seen just once. This chain links TRBV27 with TRBJ1-3, with no clear D. The germline CDR1 and CDR2 sequences are MNHEY and SMNVEV (reference sequence). The V and J ends lost 6 bases and 1 base respectively, with 10 bases between them. The CDR3 has 14 residues. This chain's CDR3 is CASSARSSGNTIYF. The CDR3 region has the DNA TGTGCCAGCAGCGCTCGCAGTTCTGGAAACACCATATATTTT.

This clone was counted only a few times. The J gene is TRBJ1-1, the V gene TRBV7-9; TRBD1 might be the D (5 bases). CDR3 size: 14 residues. The germline V gene encodes CDR1 SEHNR and CDR2 FQNEAQ (reference sequence). V lost 10 bases and J 0 bases, leaving 15 bases between the germline ends. The CDR3 DNA follows: TGTGCCACCCTATTGGGGGGATTGAACACTGAAGCTTTCTTT. Its translation is CATLLGGLNTEAFF.

The CDR3 here is CASRTPGGRGRGNEQFF. CDR3 in DNA: TGTGCCAGCAGAACTCCAGGGGGGAGGGGGCGAGGGAATGAGCAGTTCTTC. The chain carries TRBV25-1 and TRBJ2-1, with D possibly being TRBD1 or TRBD2 (7 bases each). CDR1 MGHDK and CDR2 SYGVNS come from the germline V gene. V was trimmed by 6 bases and J by 7 bases, leaving 25 bases between them. The CDR3 loop spans 17 amino acids.

The V gene is TRBV3-1 (or the pseudogene TRBV3-2), the J gene TRBJ2-7, with D unclear. The CDR3 is 13 residues long. The germline CDR1 and CDR2 sequences are LGHDT and YNNKEL (reference sequence). Trimming cost V 3 bases and J 9 bases, with 15 bases left between them. The CDR3 is CASSQSQAGGQYF. For the CDR3, the DNA is TGTGCCAGCAGCCAGAGTCAGGCTGGCGGGCAGTACTTC.

The chain is built from TRBV2 and TRBJ1-2, with D maybe TRBD1 (6 bases). V lost 7 bases, J lost 6 bases, and 15 bases lay in between. Looked up from germline, CDR1 is SNHLY and CDR2 is FYNNEI. The CDR3 consists of 13 residues. The CDR3 reads CASTRGGGNGYTF. As DNA, the CDR3 is TGTGCCAGCACCCGCGGGGGGGGCAATGGCTACACCTTC.

This clone has only a few counts. The V gene is TRBV9, the J gene TRBJ2-5; TRBD2 matches at 7 bases. Germline CDR1 and CDR2: SGDLS and YYNGEE. There are 15 residues in the CDR3. The V gene end was trimmed by 5 bases and the J gene end by 5 bases; junction bases not matched to a gene: 12. This CDR3 is CASSAAGTGGETQYF. The CDR3 bases are TGTGCCAGCAGTGCAGCGGGAACCGGGGGGGAGACCCAGTACTTC.

This sequence joins TRBV3-1 (or the pseudogene TRBV3-2) and TRBJ2-5, with TRBD2 matching over 14 bases. Germline loops: CDR1 LGHDT, CDR2 YNNKEL (reference sequence). The CDR3 runs to 16 residues. The V gene end was trimmed by 4 bases and the J gene end by 1 base; junction bases not matched to a gene: 2. CDR3 region: CASSLGTSGGQETQYF. DNA of the CDR3: TGTGCCAGCAGCCTGGGGACTAGCGGGGGCCAAGAGACCCAGTACTTC.

This clone was counted a single time. This chain joins TRBV5-4 and TRBJ2-5; D gene ambiguous. CDR1 SGHNT and CDR2 YYREEE come from the germline V gene (reference sequence). CDR3 length: 13 amino acids. Trimming left V 4 bases short and J 3 bases short, with 10 bases between. The CDR3 DNA sequence: TGTGCCAGCAGCCCCCGTAGGGAAGAGACCCAGTACTTC. It encodes CASSPRREETQYF.

This chain links TRBV11-3 with TRBJ2-2; D call uncertain. V was pared by 2 bases and J by 3 bases, with 7 bases between. Germline-derived CDR1 and CDR2 are SGHNT and YENEEA. There are 14 residues in the CDR3. CDR3 in DNA: TGTGCCAGCAGCTTAACCGGTTACACCGGGGAGCTGTTTTTT. Translation gives CASSLTGYTGELFF.

The V and J genes are TRBV9 and TRBJ2-5, with TRBD1 identical over 7 bases. Germline lookup yields CDR1 SGDLS and CDR2 YYNGEE. The CDR3 runs to 13 residues. J lost 4 bases, V lost 2 bases, and 2 bases had no gene match. CDR3 DNA: TGTGCCAGCAGCGTGACAGGGCTAGAGACCCAGTACTTC. Translated, it gives CASSVTGLETQYF.

The chain recombines TRBV10-3 with TRBJ2-7, with D possibly matching TRBD1 (6 bases). The germline gives CDR1 ENHRY, CDR2 SYGVKD. V lost 2 bases, J lost 3 bases, and 14 bases lay in between. This CDR3 comprises 15 residues. The CDR3, as DNA: TGTGCCATCAGTGAGCCCAGGGGAGTCGACTACGAGCAGTACTTC. Protein product: CAISEPRGVDYEQYF.

The DNA for the CDR3 is TGTGCCAGCAGCCCTGGTGGGGCAGGGACAATCTCCTACAATGAGCAGTTCTTC. This translates into CASSPGGAGTISYNEQFF. The chain joins TRBV7-2 to TRBJ2-1, with a weak D call TRBD1 (6 bases). The CDR3 consists of 18 residues. The germline CDR1 and CDR2 sequences are SGHTA and FQGNSA. The ends were cut back, 5 bases at V and 0 bases at J, with 20 bases in the middle.